These 24 T cell receptor beta chains were all obtained from the same sample, sequenced in a study of cytomegalovirus exposure and HLA in healthy donors. Primers included in the PCR were 60 Vbeta and 13 Jbeta primers. This table comes from immunoSEQ multiplex PCR, and its TCRdb copy is limited to in-frame clones, with some not included. The sample shows 150,000 to 200,000 clones, 70% to 85% of them seen only once. Sample: PBMCs. The receptors were sampled from a human donor in good health.

This clone turned up a few times. This chain links TRBV18 with TRBJ2-1; D is possibly TRBD2 (6 bases). Looked up from germline, CDR1 is KGHSH and CDR2 is LQKENI. Between the trimmed V and J ends, which lost 0 bases and 4 bases, there was a span of 7 bases. The length of the CDR3 is 14 residues. The CDR3 region has the DNA TGTGCCAGCTCACCACCGGGGGGTTACAATGAGCAGTTCTTC. Encoded protein: CASSPPGGYNEQFF.

V usage is TRBV5-8 and J usage is TRBJ1-5; 9 nucleotides agree with TRBD1. CDR1 is SGHTS and CDR2 is YDEGEE in the germline V gene. J gave up 6 bases and V 0 bases, and 10 bases lay outside the gene matches. This CDR3 comprises 17 residues. CDR3 protein: CASSLDRLGTGRQPQHF. Here the CDR3 DNA reads TGTGCCAGCAGCTTGGATAGGCTGGGGACAGGGCGTCAGCCCCAGCATTTT.

V is TRBV2 and J is TRBJ2-3, with TRBD2 matching 11 bases. Trimming at V came to 1 base and at J to 2 bases, leaving 2 bases not matched to a gene. The CDR3 spans 16 residues. Germline V gene lookup returns CDR1 SNHLY and CDR2 FYNNEI. The DNA for the CDR3 is TGTGCCAGCAGTGAAGGACTAGCGGGGCCCACAGATACGCAGTATTTT. This encodes CASSEGLAGPTDTQYF.

The CDR3 loop reads CASSLSGGASEQYF. The DNA for the CDR3 is TGTGCCAGCAGCTTGAGCGGGGGGGCGAGCGAGCAGTACTTC. The chain couples TRBV7-2 to TRBJ2-7; 10 nucleotides match TRBD2. V gave up 3 bases and J gave up 6 bases; unmatched junction bases: 5. Per germline, CDR1 SGHTA and CDR2 FQGNSA. This CDR3 region has 14 residues.

Only one count was recorded for this clone. The J gene is TRBJ1-1, the V gene TRBV7-3; possible D gene TRBD1, 5 bases. The germline V gene encodes CDR1 SGHTA and CDR2 FQGTGA. The ends were cut back, 7 bases at V and 4 bases at J, with 13 bases in the middle. The CDR3 totals 13 residues. The CDR3 nucleotides read TGTGCCAGCACCCAGACAAGGGGCACTGAAGCTTTCTTT. Its protein product is CASTQTRGTEAFF.

The CDR3 DNA is TGTGCCAGCAGCTTTGACAGGGGTAGCACAGATACGCAGTATTTT. Protein product: CASSFDRGSTDTQYF. The rearrangement links TRBV11-2 to TRBJ2-3; 8 bases are shared with TRBD1. Looked up from germline, CDR1 is SGHAT and CDR2 is FQNNGV. The CDR3 spans 15 residues. Trimming cost V 3 bases and J 0 bases; bases outside gene matches: 2.

The chain employs TRBV30 and TRBJ1-5; 7 nucleotides agree with TRBD1. CDR1 is GTSNPN and CDR2 is SVGIG in the germline V gene (reference sequence). The V segment lost 3 bases and the J segment 11 bases; nucleotides outside the gene matches: 10. The CDR3 is made up of 13 amino acids. Here the CDR3 reads CAWRAGGSPAQHF. The CDR3 DNA reads TGTGCCTGGAGGGCAGGGGGGTCGCCGGCCCAGCATTTT.

This clone was counted only a few times. The chain joins TRBV7-8 to TRBJ1-6, with 7 bases that match TRBD1. CDR1 SGHVS and CDR2 FQNEAQ come from the germline V gene. Germline trimming cut 6 bases from V and 5 bases from J; bases unmatched to any gene: 10. The CDR3 is 16 amino acids. The CDR3 bases are TGTGCCAGCAGTCCAGACAGGGCGGGGCATAATTCACCCCTCCACTTT. Translated: CASSPDRAGHNSPLHF.

The chain recombines TRBV5-4 with TRBJ1-2; D is possibly TRBD1 (5 bases). Trimming removed 5 bases from V and 6 bases from J, with 14 bases in between. Germline CDR1 is SGHNT and CDR2 is YYREEE (reference sequence). The CDR3 consists of 13 residues. The CDR3 DNA reads as TGTGCCAGCAGATCCCAGGGAACCCATGGCTACACCTTC. Encoded protein: CASRSQGTHGYTF.

The V call is TRBV19, the J call TRBJ1-1; D call uncertain. The V and J ends lost 7 bases and 5 bases respectively, with 14 bases between them. The length of the CDR3 is 13 residues. Germline V gene data show CDR1 as LNHDA and CDR2 as SQIVND (reference sequence). The CDR3 nucleotides are TGTGCCAGTACAGGCGGCGGGTTGACTGAAGCTTTCTTT. Translation: CASTGGGLTEAFF. Looking up the rest from reference TRBV19 and TRBJ1-1 gives the full variable domain: DGGITQSPKYLFRKEGQNVTLSCEQNLNHDAMYWYRQDPGQGLRLIYYSQIVNDFQKGDIAEGYSVSREKKESFPLTVTSAQKNPTAFYLCASTGGGLTEAFFGQGTRLTVV.

The chain carries TRBV6-1 and TRBJ1-5; tentative D call: TRBD1 (6 bases). Per germline, CDR1 MNHNS and CDR2 SASEGT. V lost 6 bases and J lost 4, with 13 bases in between. The CDR3 runs to 14 residues. The CDR3 coding sequence is TGTGCCAGCAGAGAGGGAAGGGGGAATCAGCCCCAGCATTTT. Amino acids: CASREGRGNQPQHF.

The rearrangement uses TRBV6-1 and TRBJ1-6; the D is unclear. The CDR3 totals 13 residues. The V gene's germline CDR1 is MNHNS and CDR2 SASEGT. V lost 5 bases and J lost 9, with 11 bases in between. Here the CDR3 reads CASSQGSVSPLHF. The CDR3 DNA reads TGTGCCAGCAGTCAAGGGAGCGTTTCACCCCTCCACTTT.

The chain employs TRBV4-1 and TRBJ2-7; TRBD1 agrees at 10 bases. After removal of 3 bases from V and 5 bases from J, the junction contained 10 bases not matched to a gene. The CDR3 runs to 16 residues. Germline assignment: CDR1 MGHRA and CDR2 YSYEKL. Written as DNA, the CDR3 is TGCGCCAGCAGCCAGAACCGGGACAGGGGAGGGGACGAGCAGTACTTC. It specifies CASSQNRDRGGDEQYF.

The rearrangement uses TRBV12-5 and TRBJ2-7; possible D gene TRBD1, 5 bases. V was pared by 3 bases and J by 2 bases, with 8 bases between. The CDR3 length is 13 residues. Germline V gives CDR1 LGHNT, CDR2 FRNRAP. CDR3 region: CASGFQGTYEQYF. The CDR3 DNA reads as TGTGCTAGTGGTTTCCAGGGAACCTACGAGCAGTACTTC. Filled out from reference TRBV12-5 and TRBJ2-7, the complete variable domain reads DARVTQTPRHKVTEMGQEVTMRCQPILGHNTVFWYRQTMMQGLELLAYFRNRAPLDDSGMPKDRFSAEMPDATLATLKIQPSEPRDSAVYFCASGFQGTYEQYFGPGTRLTVT.

The V gene is TRBV5-4, the J gene TRBJ2-3, with TRBD2 identical over 8 bases. The CDR3 runs to 15 residues. Germline loops: CDR1 SGHNT, CDR2 YYREEE (reference sequence). V gave up 4 bases and J gave up 5 bases; unmatched junction bases: 9. CDR3 sequence (DNA): TGTGCCAGCAGCGGTACGGGGGGGCCAATAGATACGCAGTATTTT. Amino acid sequence: CASSGTGGPIDTQYF.

In its sample, this clone was seen a few times. The chain recombines TRBV11-2 with TRBJ1-2; 9 bases fit TRBD1. V dropped 2 bases and J dropped 13; count of bases not matched to a gene: 8. The germline gives CDR1 SGHAT, CDR2 FQNNGV. This CDR3 is built from 13 residues. CDR3 nucleotides: TGTGCCAGCAGCTTAAGGGACAGGGTAGGATGCACCTTC. Amino acids: CASSLRDRVGCTF.

The V and J genes are TRBV6-5 and TRBJ1-2; D may be TRBD1 (5 bases). Trimming left V 0 bases short and J 8 bases short, with 19 bases between. Germline V gene lookup returns CDR1 MNHEY and CDR2 SVGAGI. The CDR3 sequence is 16 residues long. This chain's CDR3 is CASSYSGSGFRRGYTF. CDR3 in DNA: TGTGCCAGCAGTTACTCGGGGTCAGGGTTTCGTAGGGGCTACACCTTC.

This clone turned up a few times. This chain joins TRBV6-1 and TRBJ1-5, with no clear D. The CDR3 is 14 amino acids. V was shortened by 5 bases and J by 0 bases, with 8 bases between the two germline ends. Per germline, CDR1 MNHNS and CDR2 SASEGT. In DNA form, the CDR3 reads TGTGCCAGCAGTACTGAAAATAGCAATCAGCCCCAGCATTTT. Translating gives CASSTENSNQPQHF.

This sequence joins TRBV2 and TRBJ2-7; 8 nucleotides align to TRBD2. This CDR3 comprises 14 residues. Germline assignment: CDR1 SNHLY and CDR2 FYNNEI. Unmatched junction bases numbered 5, after V lost 7 bases and J lost 0 bases. The CDR3, as DNA: TGTGCCAGCAAAACTAGCGGAGCCTCCTACGAGCAGTACTTC. Protein product: CASKTSGASYEQYF.

This clone showed up just a few times. The chain carries TRBV10-2 and TRBJ1-6; a possible D gene is TRBD1 (5 bases). Trimming cost V 4 bases and J 10 bases, with 14 bases left between them. CDR3 length: 14 residues. Per germline, CDR1 WSHSY and CDR2 SAAADI. The CDR3 bases are TGCGCCAGCAGTGTCGGGACTTTGGGCTCACCCCTCCACTTT. It is translated as CASSVGTLGSPLHF.

CDR3 sequence (DNA): TGTGCCAGCAGCTTAGTTGGGGGAGGCGGCGAGCAGTACTTC. Translated, it gives CASSLVGGGGEQYF. The rearrangement links TRBV7-9 to TRBJ2-7, with D perhaps TRBD2 (6 bases). This CDR3 has 14 residues. Between the trimmed V and J ends, which lost 1 base and 6 bases, there was a span of 13 bases. Germline assignment: CDR1 SEHNR and CDR2 FQNEAQ (reference sequence).

The CDR3, as DNA: TGTGCCAGCAGCTTAGATTTGGCGAACACTGAAGCTTTCTTT. Protein product: CASSLDLANTEAFF. The genes are TRBV7-2 and TRBJ1-1; D ambiguous. V shed 1 base and J shed 1 base, with 7 bases lying between them. In germline, CDR1 is SGHTA, CDR2 FQGNSA. CDR3 length equals 14 residues.

This clone turned up a few times. This chain uses TRBV4-1 with TRBJ1-1, with D possibly TRBD1 on 5 matching bases. The V end was cut by 3 bases, the J end by 2 bases, with 13 bases between. Germline CDR1 and CDR2: MGHRA and YSYEKL. The CDR3 has 15 amino acids. CDR3 bases: TGCGCCAGCAGCCATCCCCGGGGGAAAAACACTGAAGCTTTCTTT. Amino acid sequence: CASSHPRGKNTEAFF.

The chain employs TRBV7-3 and TRBJ2-7; the D gene is possibly TRBD2 (6 bases). Trimming took off 3 bases at V and 6 bases at J, with 12 bases between the two ends. Germline lookup yields CDR1 SGHTA and CDR2 FQGTGA. The CDR3 is 13 amino acids. The CDR3 spells CASSLLGGFEQYF. In DNA form, the CDR3 reads TGTGCCAGCAGCTTGCTAGGAGGGTTCGAGCAGTACTTC.